This T cell receptor (beta chain) emerged from a study of response to subunit inactivated influenza vaccine. Study-level findings and limits: New T cells are recruited in small numbers by each seasonal influenza vaccination, according to the authors' suggestion.

This clonotype occurred many times. No antigen is known for it. CDR1 SGHRS and CDR2 YFSETQ come from the germline V gene. V was clipped by 0 bases and J by 5 bases; unmatched bases: 7. The CDR3 runs to 17 residues. TCRdb re-called the RT-PCR reads with MiXCR, one entry per CDR3 protein. The sample records around 580,000 distinct CDR3 sequences, 12% being singletons. The sequenced sample was PBMCs from blood, obtained on the day of vaccination. The rearrangement joins TRBV5-1 to TRBJ2-5, with 13 bases identical to TRBD2. This TCR was recovered from a man between 50 and 59 years old who received an inactivated influenza vaccine. CDR3 DNA: TGCGCCAGCAGCTTGGTTCGGACTAGCGGGAGATGGGAGACCCAGTACTTC. Its protein is CASSLVRTSGRWETQYF.